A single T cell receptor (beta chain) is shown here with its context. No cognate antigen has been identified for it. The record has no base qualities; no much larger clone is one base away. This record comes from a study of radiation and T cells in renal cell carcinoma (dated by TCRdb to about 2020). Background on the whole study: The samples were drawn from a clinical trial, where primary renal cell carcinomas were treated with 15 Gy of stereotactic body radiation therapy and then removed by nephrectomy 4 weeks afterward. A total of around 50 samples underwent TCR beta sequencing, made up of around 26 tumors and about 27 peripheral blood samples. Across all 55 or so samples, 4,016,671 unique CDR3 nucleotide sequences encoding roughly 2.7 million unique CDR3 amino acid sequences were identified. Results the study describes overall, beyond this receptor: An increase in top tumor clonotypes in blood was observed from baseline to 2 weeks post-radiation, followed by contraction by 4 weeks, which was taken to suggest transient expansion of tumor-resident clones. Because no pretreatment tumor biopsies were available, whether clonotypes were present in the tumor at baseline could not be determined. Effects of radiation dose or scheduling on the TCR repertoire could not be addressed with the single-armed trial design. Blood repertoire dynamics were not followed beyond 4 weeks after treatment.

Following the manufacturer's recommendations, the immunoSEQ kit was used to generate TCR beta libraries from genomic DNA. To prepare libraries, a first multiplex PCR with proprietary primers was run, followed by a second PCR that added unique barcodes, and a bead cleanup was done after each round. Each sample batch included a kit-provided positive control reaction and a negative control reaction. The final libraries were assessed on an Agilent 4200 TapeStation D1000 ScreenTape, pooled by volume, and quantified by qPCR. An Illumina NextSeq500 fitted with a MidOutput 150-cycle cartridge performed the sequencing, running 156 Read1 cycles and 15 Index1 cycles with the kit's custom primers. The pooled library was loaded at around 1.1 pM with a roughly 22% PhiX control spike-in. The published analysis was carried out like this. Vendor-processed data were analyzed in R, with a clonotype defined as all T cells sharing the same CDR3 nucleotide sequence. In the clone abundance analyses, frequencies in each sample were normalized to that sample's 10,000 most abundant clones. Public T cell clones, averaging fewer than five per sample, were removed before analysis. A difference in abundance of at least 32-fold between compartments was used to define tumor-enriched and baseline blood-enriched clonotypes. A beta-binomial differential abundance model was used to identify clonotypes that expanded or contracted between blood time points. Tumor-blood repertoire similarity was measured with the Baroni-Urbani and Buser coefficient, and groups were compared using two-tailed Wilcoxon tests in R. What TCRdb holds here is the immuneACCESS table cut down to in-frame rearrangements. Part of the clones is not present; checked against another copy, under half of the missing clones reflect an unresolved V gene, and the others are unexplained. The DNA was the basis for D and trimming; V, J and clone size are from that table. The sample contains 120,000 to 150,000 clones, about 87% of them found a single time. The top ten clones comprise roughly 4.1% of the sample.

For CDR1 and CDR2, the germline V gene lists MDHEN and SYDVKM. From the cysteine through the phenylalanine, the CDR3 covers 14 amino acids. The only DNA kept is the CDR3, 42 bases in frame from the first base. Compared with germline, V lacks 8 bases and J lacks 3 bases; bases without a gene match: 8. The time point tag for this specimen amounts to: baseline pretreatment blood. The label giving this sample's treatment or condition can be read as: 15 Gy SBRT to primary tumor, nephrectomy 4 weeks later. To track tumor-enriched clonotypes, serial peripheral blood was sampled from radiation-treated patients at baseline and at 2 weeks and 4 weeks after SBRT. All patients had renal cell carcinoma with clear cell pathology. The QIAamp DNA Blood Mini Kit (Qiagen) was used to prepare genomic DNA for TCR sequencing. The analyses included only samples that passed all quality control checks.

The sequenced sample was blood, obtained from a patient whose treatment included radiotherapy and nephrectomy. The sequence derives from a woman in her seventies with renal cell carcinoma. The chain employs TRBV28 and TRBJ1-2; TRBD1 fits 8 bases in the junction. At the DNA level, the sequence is TGTGCCAGCCGTAGGACAGGGTTGGACTATGGCTACACCTTC. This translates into CASRRTGLDYGYTF.